Presented here are 10 T cell receptor beta chains from one specimen sequenced in a study of patients and donors after allogeneic stem cell transplantation. TCRdb analysed the RT-PCR reads with MiXCR anew, one entry per CDR3 protein. The profile covers over 350,000 distinct CDR3 sequences, with 16% appearing a single time and less than 8% taken by the ten largest. The sequenced material came from blood, either unsorted or a sorted T cell fraction (not recorded which). These receptors originate from a human donor who was either an allogeneic HSCT recipient or a stem cell or donor lymphocyte infusion donor (not recorded which). It is not recorded whose cells these are; they may come from a transplant donor.

The chain joins TRBV7-8 to TRBJ2-3, with 13 bases lining up with TRBD2. The CDR3 consists of 16 residues. V gave up 6 bases and J gave up 5 bases; unmatched junction bases: 8. CDR1 and CDR2 from the germline V gene are SGHVS and FQNEAQ. CDR3 sequence: CASSSWTSGSQDTQYF. The CDR3 nucleotides read TGTGCCAGCAGTTCCTGGACTAGCGGGAGTCAAGATACGCAGTATTTT.

This clonotype showed up just a few times. V gene TRBV30 combines with J gene TRBJ2-7; the D is unclear. Trimming stripped 3 bases from V and 3 bases from J, with 9 bases between. The germline V gene has CDR1 GTSNPN and CDR2 SVGIG (reference sequence). The CDR3 sequence is 12 residues long. For the CDR3, the DNA is TGTGCCTGGAGCGGCAGCGACTACGAGCAGTACTTC. It codes for CAWSGSDYEQYF. Using reference TRBV30 and TRBJ2-7 for the parts outside the CDR3, the full variable domain is SQTIHQWPATLVQPVGSPLSLECTVEGTSNPNLYWYRQAAGRGLQLLFYSVGIGQISSEVPQNLSASRPQDRQFILSSKKLLLSDSGFYLCAWSGSDYEQYFGPGTRLTVT.

This clonotype was recorded only once. This rearrangement joins TRBV6-2 or TRBV6-3 to TRBJ2-5, with no clear D. V was clipped by 6 bases and J by 5 bases, with 7 bases between them. Germline CDR1 reads MNHEY; CDR2 reads SVGEGT. This CDR3 has 11 residues. The DNA of the CDR3 is TGTGCCAGCAGAAACTTGGAGACCCAGTACTTC. Translated, it gives CASRNLETQYF.

This clonotype was detected only a few times. J is TRBJ1-1 and V is TRBV3-1; D gene ambiguous. This CDR3 has 15 residues. The germline V gene encodes CDR1 LGHDT and CDR2 YNNKEL (reference sequence). V lost 0 bases and J 1 base, leaving 9 bases between the germline ends. This CDR3 is CASSQEPRPNTEAFF. DNA for the CDR3: TGTGCCAGCAGCCAAGAGCCGAGACCGAACACTGAAGCTTTCTTT.

This chain connects TRBV6-5 to TRBJ1-5; D is uncertain. The V and J ends lost 3 bases and 2 bases respectively, with 14 bases between them. The CDR3 spans 16 residues. Germline loops: CDR1 MNHEY, CDR2 SVGAGI. As DNA, the CDR3 is TGTGCCAGCAGTTATTCTACCCCCCAAGGCAATCAGCCCCAGCATTTT. It encodes CASSYSTPQGNQPQHF.

The chain recombines TRBV24-1 with TRBJ2-3; 8 bases are a match to TRBD2. V trimming: 3 bases; J trimming: 3 bases; junction bases outside the gene matches: 4. The CDR3 runs to 15 residues. Per the germline V gene, CDR1 is KGHDR and CDR2 is SFDVKD. The chain's CDR3 is CATSDPPGGTDTQYF. The DNA for the CDR3 is TGTGCCACCAGTGATCCGCCGGGGGGGACAGATACGCAGTATTTT.

This clonotype was counted at least ten times. The chain uses TRBV20-1 and TRBJ2-3; 11 bases align to TRBD2. The V segment lost 1 base and the J segment 4 bases; nucleotides outside the gene matches: 7. Germline V gives CDR1 DFQATT, CDR2 SNEGSKA (reference sequence). The CDR3 length is 16 residues. DNA for the CDR3: TGCAGTGCTAGAGGATCGACTAGCGGGAAAGCAGATACGCAGTATTTT. It is translated as CSARGSTSGKADTQYF.

J is TRBJ2-1 and V is TRBV9; D possibly corresponds to TRBD2 (6 bases). The CDR3 has 14 residues. CDR1 and CDR2 from the germline V gene are SGDLS and YYNGEE. Trimming took 4 bases from V and 9 from J, leaving 17 bases between them. The CDR3 coding sequence is TGTGCCAGCAGCACTACTGGGGGGTTAGGTGAGCAGTTCTTC. Its protein product is CASSTTGGLGEQFF.

The V gene is TRBV30, the J gene TRBJ1-3, with 7 bases fitting TRBD1. Germline assignment: CDR1 GTSNPN and CDR2 SVGIG (reference sequence). J was trimmed by 4 bases and V by 3 bases; bases with no gene match: 6. The CDR3 runs 14 residues. The CDR3 region has the DNA TGTGCCTGGAGCCTCACAGGGGACGGAAACACCATATATTTT. It encodes CAWSLTGDGNTIYF.

The chain has TRBV7-8 and TRBJ2-5; D may be TRBD2 (5 bases). Germline values: CDR1 SGHVS, CDR2 FQNEAQ. Trimming removed 4 bases from V and 2 bases from J, with 11 bases in between. The CDR3 extends over 14 amino acids. The CDR3 spells CASSSWGAQETQYF. The CDR3 DNA reads as TGTGCCAGCAGCTCGTGGGGAGCTCAAGAGACCCAGTACTTC.